The 18 T cell receptor beta chains listed next were all sequenced from one sample in a study of blood T cell repertoires in COVID-19. Using immunoSEQ multiplex PCR, the repertoire was profiled, and TCRdb retains in-frame clones only, with some absent. Of approximately 210,000 clones in the sample, roughly 88% were seen once. The material sequenced was peripheral blood. The receptors come from a man aged 18 to 29 with active or convalescent COVID-19.

The J gene is TRBJ1-1, the V gene TRBV9; TRBD1 is a possible D gene (6 bases). CDR3 length: 15 residues. Trimming left V 0 bases short and J 6 bases short, with 15 bases between. Germline-derived CDR1 and CDR2 are SGDLS and YYNGEE. The CDR3 DNA follows: TGTGCCAGCAGCGTAGGTAGTCCAGGGGCCGCTGAAGCTTTCTTT. Translation gives CASSVGSPGAAEAFF.

This chain connects TRBV5-1 to TRBJ1-2; D is unclear. V was cut by 6 bases and J by 0 bases, with 9 bases left in between. This CDR3 comprises 13 residues. CDR1 and CDR2 (germline): SGHRS, YFSETQ. CDR3 region: CASKRETNYGYTF. DNA for the CDR3: TGCGCCAGCAAGCGGGAAACTAACTATGGCTACACCTTC. The full variable domain, with the rest looked up from reference TRBV5-1 and TRBJ1-2, is KAGVTQTPRYLIKTRGQQVTLSCSPISGHRSVSWYQQTPGQGLQFLFEYFSETQRNKGNFPGRFSGRQFSNSRSEMNVSTLELGDSALYLCASKRETNYGYTFGSGTRLTVV.

V gene TRBV25-1 combines with J gene TRBJ1-6; 7 positions agree with TRBD1. The V gene's germline CDR1 is MGHDK and CDR2 SYGVNS. After removal of 2 bases from V and 14 bases from J, the junction contained 9 bases not matched to a gene. CDR3 size: 14 residues. This CDR3 is CASSEIFDRAALHF. The CDR3 DNA sequence: TGTGCCAGCAGTGAAATTTTCGACAGGGCGGCCCTCCACTTT.

This chain connects TRBV10-3 to TRBJ2-3, with 16 bases that match TRBD2. V shed 4 bases, J shed 5 bases, and the junction held 21 bases outside the gene matches. The CDR3 has 22 amino acids. CDR1 ENHRY and CDR2 SYGVKD come from the germline V gene. CDR3 coding DNA: TGTGCCATCAGTGGCTCGGGGGGGGCGCCCGGGACTAGCGGGAGGGCGATAGATACGCAGTATTTT. Protein product: CAISGSGGAPGTSGRAIDTQYF.

The J gene is TRBJ2-3, the V gene TRBV27; D might be TRBD1 (6 bases). Looked up from germline, CDR1 is MNHEY and CDR2 is SMNVEV (reference sequence). V was clipped by 6 bases and J by 5 bases, with 24 bases between them. The CDR3 runs 17 residues. The chain's CDR3 is CASSRKQGRVIEDTQYF. CDR3 nucleotide sequence: TGTGCCAGCAGCCGAAAACAGGGCCGAGTTATTGAAGATACGCAGTATTTT.

V gene TRBV4-3 combines with J gene TRBJ2-1; D gene unclear. This CDR3 is built from 20 residues. Deletions cut 0 bases from V and 0 bases from J, with 21 bases between. Looked up from germline, CDR1 is LGHNA and CDR2 is YSLEER. The chain's CDR3 is CASSQDRSASWQRSYNEQFF. In DNA, the CDR3 is TGCGCCAGCAGCCAAGATCGGTCGGCTTCCTGGCAGCGCTCCTACAATGAGCAGTTCTTC.

This clone was detected only once. The rearrangement uses TRBV5-1 and TRBJ2-1, with D possibly being TRBD1 (5 bases). V dropped 1 base and J dropped 0 bases, with 20 bases sitting between them. Germline CDR1 reads SGHRS; CDR2 reads YFSETQ. This CDR3 spans 19 amino acids. The CDR3, as DNA: TGCGCCAGCAGCTTGTTTTTGGGAAACAGGCTCAGCTCCTACAATGAGCAGTTCTTC. The encoded protein is CASSLFLGNRLSSYNEQFF.

J is TRBJ1-5 and V is TRBV18, with 7 bases identical to TRBD1. V was pared by 8 bases and J by 7 bases, with 8 bases of the junction left unmatched. CDR3 length: 13 amino acids. In germline, CDR1 is KGHSH, CDR2 LQKENI. The CDR3 reads CASEQGSVQPQHF. CDR3 nucleotide sequence: TGTGCCAGCGAACAGGGGTCGGTGCAGCCCCAGCATTTT.

The genes are TRBV5-1 and TRBJ2-5, with 9 bases aligning to TRBD1. The V gene end was trimmed by 4 bases and the J gene end by 5 bases; junction bases not matched to a gene: 9. CDR1 and CDR2 from the germline V gene are SGHRS and YFSETQ. The CDR3 covers 15 residues. For the CDR3, the DNA is TGCGCCAGCAGCGGGGGACAGGGACTGGCCGAGACCCAGTACTTC. This encodes CASSGGQGLAETQYF.

V gene TRBV18 combines with J gene TRBJ2-4, with TRBD2 as a possible D gene (6 bases). Germline V gene lookup returns CDR1 KGHSH and CDR2 LQKENI. V shed 0 bases and J shed 11 bases, with 17 bases lying between them. The CDR3 is 15 residues long. The CDR3 region is CASSPPGVPSSVQYF. DNA for the CDR3: TGTGCCAGCTCACCACCGGGGGTACCATCTAGCGTTCAGTACTTC.

This clone was counted between two and nine times. Relative to the germline gene, one junction end is altered; a read error may explain this. This chain uses TRBV7-7 with TRBJ2-5; 9 nucleotides agree with TRBD2. Germline V gene sequence: CDR1 SSHAT, CDR2 FNYEAQ (reference sequence). This CDR3 is built from 17 residues. DNA of the CDR3: TGTGCTAGCAGCCGAATGGGTGCGGGAGGGCCCGGAGAGACCCAGTACTTC. It yields the protein CASSRMGAGGPGETQYF.

The V call is TRBV6-5, the J call TRBJ2-7, with TRBD2 as a possible D gene (6 bases). Germline V CDR1 and CDR2: MNHEY, SVGAGI. The CDR3 extends over 14 amino acids. Trimming left V 8 bases short and J 1 base short, with 15 bases between. CDR3 sequence reads: CASGEDTPSYEQYF. CDR3 nucleotide sequence: TGTGCCAGCGGGGAGGATACACCATCCTACGAGCAGTACTTC.

The V call is TRBV7-9, the J call TRBJ1-1; 7 bases fit TRBD1. The junction had 12 bases not matched to a gene; V was cut back by 4 bases and J by 4 bases. The length of the CDR3 is 16 residues. Germline V lookup: CDR1 SEHNR, CDR2 FQNEAQ (reference sequence). CDR3 loop: CASSSIGGAAGTEAFF. For the CDR3, the DNA is TGTGCCAGCAGCTCGATAGGGGGCGCTGCGGGCACTGAAGCTTTCTTT.

The chain joins TRBV19 to TRBJ1-1; tentatively, D is TRBD1 (5 bases). Per the germline V gene, CDR1 is LNHDA and CDR2 is SQIVND (reference sequence). V lost 4 bases and J lost 5, with 11 bases in between. The CDR3 sequence is 13 residues long. The CDR3 spells CASSNQGRTEAFF. DNA of the CDR3: TGTGCCAGTAGTAACCAGGGTCGGACTGAAGCTTTCTTT.

V is TRBV28 and J is TRBJ1-1; D call uncertain. The CDR3 extends over 15 amino acids. CDR1 is MDHEN and CDR2 is SYDVKM in the germline V gene. Trimming removed 6 bases at V and 10 bases at J, with 24 bases between. CDR3 DNA sequence: TGTGCCAGCAGGCCATATGATCGAGTATCACTGAGAGCTTTCTTT. Amino acids: CASRPYDRVSLRAFF.

The genes are TRBV27 and TRBJ2-2, with D tentatively TRBD2 (5 bases). V was shortened by 6 bases and J by 4 bases, with 18 bases between the two germline ends. The CDR3 has 16 residues. The germline CDR1 and CDR2 sequences are MNHEY and SMNVEV (reference sequence). The CDR3 reads CASRRLIEGRTGELFF. The CDR3 region has the DNA TGTGCCAGCAGGCGGTTGATAGAGGGTCGCACCGGGGAGCTGTTTTTT.

This rearrangement joins TRBV3-1 (or the pseudogene TRBV3-2) to TRBJ2-5, with 8 bases identical to TRBD2. After removal of 0 bases from V and 2 bases from J, the junction contained 8 bases not matched to a gene. CDR1 and CDR2 (germline): LGHDT, YNNKEL (reference sequence). This CDR3 has 17 amino acids. CDR3 coding DNA: TGTGCCAGCAGCCAAGAGCCTATCCGGGGGGGGCAAGAGACCCAGTACTTC. Translating gives CASSQEPIRGGQETQYF.

The J gene is TRBJ2-3, the V gene TRBV4-3; D gene ambiguous. V lost 4 bases and J lost 0, with 11 bases in between. This CDR3 contains 15 residues. Germline-derived CDR1 and CDR2 are LGHNA and YSLEER. The CDR3 DNA reads TGCGCCAGCAGCCCTCAGGTTGCTAGCACAGATACGCAGTATTTT. This gives the protein CASSPQVASTDTQYF.